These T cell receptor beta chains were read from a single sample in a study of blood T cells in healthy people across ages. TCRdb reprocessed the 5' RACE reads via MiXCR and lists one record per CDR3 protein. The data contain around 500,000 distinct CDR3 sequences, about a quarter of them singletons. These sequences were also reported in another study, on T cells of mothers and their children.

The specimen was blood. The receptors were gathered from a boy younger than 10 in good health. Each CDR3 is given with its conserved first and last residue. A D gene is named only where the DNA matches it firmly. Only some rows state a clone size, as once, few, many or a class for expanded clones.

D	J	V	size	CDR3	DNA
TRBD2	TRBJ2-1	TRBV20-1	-	CSARGAGDVYNEQFF	TGCAGTGCTAGAGGGGCGGGGGATGTCTACAATGAGCAGTTCTTC
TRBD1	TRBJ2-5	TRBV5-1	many	CASSHGTEYQETQYF	TGCGCCAGCAGCCATGGGACAGAGTACCAAGAGACCCAGTACTTC
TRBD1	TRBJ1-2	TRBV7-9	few	CASSLEGTDNYGYTF	TGTGCCAGCAGCTTAGAAGGGACAGATAACTATGGCTACACCTTC
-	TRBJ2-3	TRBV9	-	CASSVGPHLTDTQYF	TGTGCCAGCAGCGTAGGCCCCCACCTCACAGATACGCAGTATTTT
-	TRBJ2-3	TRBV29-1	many	CSVAPSTDTQYF	TGCAGCGTTGCCCCCAGCACAGATACGCAGTATTTT
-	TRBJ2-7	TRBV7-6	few	CASSHPGQKFSGTSWGEQYF	TGTGCCAGCAGCCATCCGGGACAGAAATTTTCCGGGACTTCATGGGGCGAGCAGTACTTC
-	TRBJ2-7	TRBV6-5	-	CASRSTSYEQYF	TGTGCCAGCCGATCTACGTCCTACGAGCAGTACTTC
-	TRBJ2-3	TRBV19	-	CASSIMTDADTQYF	TGTGCCAGTAGTATTATGACAGACGCAGATACGCAGTATTTT
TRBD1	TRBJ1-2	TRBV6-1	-	CASTLQGQEGYTF	TGTGCCAGCACCCTACAGGGACAGGAAGGCTACACCTTC
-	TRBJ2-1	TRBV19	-	CASRWTESSYNEQFF	TGTGCCAGTAGGTGGACTGAGAGCTCCTACAATGAGCAGTTCTTC
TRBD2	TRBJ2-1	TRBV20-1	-	CSARDGLAGAWYNEQFF	TGCAGTGCTAGAGACGGACTAGCGGGGGCGTGGTACAATGAGCAGTTCTTC
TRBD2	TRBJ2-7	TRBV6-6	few	CASFPGLAGEDRGQYF	TGTGCCAGCTTTCCGGGACTAGCGGGAGAGGACAGAGGGCAGTACTTC
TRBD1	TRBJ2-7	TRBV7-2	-	CASSFDRGQEQYF	TGTGCCAGCAGCTTCGACAGGGGGCAGGAGCAGTACTTC
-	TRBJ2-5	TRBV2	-	CASKGGLTHETQYF	TGTGCCAGCAAGGGGGGACTGACACATGAGACCCAGTACTTC
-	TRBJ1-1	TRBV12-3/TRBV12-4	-	CATKTLHTEAFF	TGTGCCACCAAAACCCTTCACACTGAAGCTTTCTTT
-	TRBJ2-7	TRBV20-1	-	CSARASWGVNSNYEQYF	TGCAGTGCTAGAGCATCCTGGGGCGTTAACAGCAATTACGAGCAGTACTTC
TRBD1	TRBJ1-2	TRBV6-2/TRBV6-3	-	CASGVTGGSGYTF	TGTGCCAGCGGTGTTACAGGGGGCTCTGGCTACACCTTC
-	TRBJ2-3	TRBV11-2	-	CASSFVRMTDTQYF	TGTGCCAGCAGCTTTGTCAGGATGACAGATACGCAGTATTTT
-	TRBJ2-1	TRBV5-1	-	CASSQNRLVSYNEQFF	TGCGCCAGCAGCCAAAACAGGTTGGTCTCCTACAATGAGCAGTTCTTC
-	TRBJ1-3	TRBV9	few	CASSSGGGGNTIYF	TGTGCCAGCAGCTCTGGTGGAGGCGGAAACACCATATATTTT
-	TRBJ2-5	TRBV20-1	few	CSAAPPGQAETQYF	TGCAGTGCGGCCCCTCCGGGACAAGCGGAGACCCAGTACTTC
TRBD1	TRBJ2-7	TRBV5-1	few	CASSLGTGGLLEQYF	TGCGCCAGCAGCTTGGGGACAGGGGGACTATTAGAGCAGTACTTC
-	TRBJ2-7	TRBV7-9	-	CASSPLDRIKYEQYF	TGTGCCAGCAGCCCATTGGACAGAATTAAATACGAGCAGTACTTC
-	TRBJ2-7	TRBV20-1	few	CSARPPGEVYEQYF	TGCAGTGCTCGCCCGCCGGGAGAGGTGTACGAGCAGTACTTC
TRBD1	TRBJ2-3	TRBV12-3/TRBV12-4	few	CASSFTGADTQYF	TGTGCCAGCAGTTTCACAGGGGCAGATACGCAGTATTTT
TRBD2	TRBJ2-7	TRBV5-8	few	CASSQRESPYEQYF	TGTGCCAGCAGCCAGCGGGAGTCCCCCTACGAGCAGTACTTC
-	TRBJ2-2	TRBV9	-	CASTKVGNSPTGELFF	TGTGCCAGCACTAAGGTGGGGAATAGCCCCACCGGGGAGCTGTTTTTT
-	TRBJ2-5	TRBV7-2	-	CASSFRKGGETQYF	TGTGCCAGCAGCTTTAGAAAGGGTGGAGAGACCCAGTACTTC
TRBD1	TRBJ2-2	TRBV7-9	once	CASDRDTGELFF	TGTGCCAGCGACAGGGACACCGGGGAGCTGTTTTTT
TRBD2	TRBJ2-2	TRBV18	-	CASSPPVGSGRSTGELFF	TGTGCCAGCTCACCGCCAGTCGGTAGCGGGAGGAGCACCGGGGAGCTGTTTTTT
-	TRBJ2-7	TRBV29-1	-	CSVSGDYEQYF	TGCAGCGTTTCGGGGGACTACGAGCAGTACTTC
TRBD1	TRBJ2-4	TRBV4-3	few	CASSQVRTGAFAKNTQYF	TGCGCCAGCAGCCAAGTTCGGACAGGGGCGTTTGCCAAAAACACTCAGTACTTC
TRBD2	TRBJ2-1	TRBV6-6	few	CASSLRDYQFF	TGTGCCAGCAGTCTACGGGACTACCAGTTCTTC
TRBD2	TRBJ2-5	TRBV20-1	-	CSATSDGRGETQYF	TGCAGTGCGACCTCGGACGGGAGGGGAGAGACCCAGTACTTC
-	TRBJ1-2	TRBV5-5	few	CASKTEDFSLYGYTF	TGTGCCAGCAAGACCGAGGATTTCTCGCTCTATGGCTACACCTTC
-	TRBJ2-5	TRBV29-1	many	CSVGAVKETQYF	TGCAGCGTGGGGGCCGTTAAAGAGACCCAGTACTTC
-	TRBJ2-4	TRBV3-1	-	CASSQGRVRTGKNIQYF	TGTGCCAGCAGCCAAGGTCGGGTCCGTACGGGCAAAAACATTCAGTACTTC
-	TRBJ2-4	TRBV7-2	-	CASSLWGSAAKNIQYF	TGTGCCAGCAGCTTATGGGGGAGCGCGGCCAAAAACATTCAGTACTTC
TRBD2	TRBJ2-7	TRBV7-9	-	CASRGLNPYEQYF	TGTGCCAGCAGGGGACTAAACCCCTACGAGCAGTACTTC
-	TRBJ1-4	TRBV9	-	CASSVKGSNEKLFF	TGTGCCAGCAGCGTCAAGGGGAGTAATGAAAAACTGTTTTTT
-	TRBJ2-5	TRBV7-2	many	CASCSGSWETQYF	TGTGCCAGCTGTTCAGGTTCTTGGGAGACCCAGTACTTC
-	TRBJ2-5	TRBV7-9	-	CASSLGELTGRRETQYF	TGTGCCAGCAGCTTAGGAGAGTTGACAGGGAGGCGGGAGACCCAGTACTTC
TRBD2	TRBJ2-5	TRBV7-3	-	CASSLSVVRAGGIQETQYF	TGTGCCAGCAGCTTAAGTGTTGTTAGAGCGGGGGGGATCCAAGAGACCCAGTACTTC
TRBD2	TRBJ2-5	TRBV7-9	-	CASSRAGGGTQYF	TGTGCCAGCAGCCGAGCCGGCGGGGGGACCCAGTACTTC
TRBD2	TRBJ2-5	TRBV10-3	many	CAIRGTSEGETQYF	TGTGCCATCCGGGGGACTAGCGAGGGAGAGACCCAGTACTTC
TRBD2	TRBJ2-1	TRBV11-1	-	CASSFSGAQYNEQFF	TGTGCCAGCAGCTTTAGCGGGGCCCAATACAATGAGCAGTTCTTC
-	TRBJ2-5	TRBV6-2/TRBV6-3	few	CASSREVVRYF	TGTGCCAGCAGCCGTGAGGTGGTGAGGTACTTC
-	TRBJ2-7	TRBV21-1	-	CASSKTIPTYEQYF	TGTGCCAGCAGCAAGACAATCCCGACCTACGAGCAGTACTTC
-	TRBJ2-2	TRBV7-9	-	CASSLEAVGELFF	TGTGCCAGCAGCCTCGAGGCGGTCGGGGAGCTGTTTTTT